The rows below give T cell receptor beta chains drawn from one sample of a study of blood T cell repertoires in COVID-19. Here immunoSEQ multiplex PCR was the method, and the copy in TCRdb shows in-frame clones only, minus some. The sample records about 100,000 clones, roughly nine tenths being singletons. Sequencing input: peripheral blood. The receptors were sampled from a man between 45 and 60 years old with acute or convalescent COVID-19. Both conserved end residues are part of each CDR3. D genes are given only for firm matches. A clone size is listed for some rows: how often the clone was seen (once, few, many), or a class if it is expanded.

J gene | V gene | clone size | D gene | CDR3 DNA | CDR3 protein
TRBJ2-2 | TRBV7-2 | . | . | TGTGCCAGCAGCTCCACGGGAGTTAACACCGGGGAGCTGTTTTTT | CASSSTGVNTGELFF
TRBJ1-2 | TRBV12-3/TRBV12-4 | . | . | TGTGCCAGCAGCTACACGGGGGACTATGGCTACACCTTC | CASSYTGDYGYTF
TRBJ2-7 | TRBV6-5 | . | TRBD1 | TGTGCCAGCAGTTACGGACAGGGAGGTAGCGAGCAGTACTTC | CASSYGQGGSEQYF
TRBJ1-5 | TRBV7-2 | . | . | TGTGCCAGCAGCTTAGGGGGGACCTTACAGGGTCAGCCCCAGCATTTT | CASSLGGTLQGQPQHF
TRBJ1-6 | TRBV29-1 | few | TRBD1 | TGCAGCGTACAGGACAGGCCAACTTCACCCCTCCACTTT | CSVQDRPTSPLHF
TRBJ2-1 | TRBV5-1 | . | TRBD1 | TGCGCCAGCAGCTCGATCGGGACAGGGGGCTTGGGTGAGCAGTTCTTC | CASSSIGTGGLGEQFF
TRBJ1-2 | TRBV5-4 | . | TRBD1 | TGTGCCAGCAGCTCGCAGGGGGCTAACTATGGCTACACCTTC | CASSSQGANYGYTF
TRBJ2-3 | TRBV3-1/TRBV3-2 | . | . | TGTGCCAGCAGCCACCCGGCGGGGAACACAGATACGCAGTATTTT | CASSHPAGNTDTQYF
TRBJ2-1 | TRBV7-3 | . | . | TGTGCCAGCAGCCCCGCGGGGTTGGACAATGAGCAGTTCTTC | CASSPAGLDNEQFF
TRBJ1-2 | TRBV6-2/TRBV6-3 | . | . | TGTGCCAGCAGTTACAGGCGGCGGATTAACTATGGCTACACCTTC | CASSYRRRINYGYTF